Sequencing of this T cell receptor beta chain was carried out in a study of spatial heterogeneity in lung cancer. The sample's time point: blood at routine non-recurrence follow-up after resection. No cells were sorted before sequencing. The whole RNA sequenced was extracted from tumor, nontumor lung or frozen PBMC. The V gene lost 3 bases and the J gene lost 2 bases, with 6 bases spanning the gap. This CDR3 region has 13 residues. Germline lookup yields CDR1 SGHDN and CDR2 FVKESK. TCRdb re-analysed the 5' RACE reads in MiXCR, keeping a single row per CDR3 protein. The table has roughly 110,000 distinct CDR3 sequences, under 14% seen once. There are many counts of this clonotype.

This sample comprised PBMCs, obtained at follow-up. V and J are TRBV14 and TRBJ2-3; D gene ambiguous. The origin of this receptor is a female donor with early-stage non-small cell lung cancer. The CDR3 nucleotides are TGTGCCAGCAGCCAGATGTTCACAGATACGCAGTATTTT. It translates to CASSQMFTDTQYF.